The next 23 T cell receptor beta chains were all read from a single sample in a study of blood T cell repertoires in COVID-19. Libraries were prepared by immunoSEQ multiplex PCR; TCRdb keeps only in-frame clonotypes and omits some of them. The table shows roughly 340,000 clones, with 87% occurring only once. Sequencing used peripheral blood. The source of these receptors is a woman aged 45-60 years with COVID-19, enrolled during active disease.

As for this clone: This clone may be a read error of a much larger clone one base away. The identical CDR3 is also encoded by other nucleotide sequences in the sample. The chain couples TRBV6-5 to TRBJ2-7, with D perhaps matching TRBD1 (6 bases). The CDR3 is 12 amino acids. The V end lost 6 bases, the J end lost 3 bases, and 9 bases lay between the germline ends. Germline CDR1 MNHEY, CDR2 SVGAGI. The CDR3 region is CASSRDNYEQYF. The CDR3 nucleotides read TGTGCCAGCAGCCGGGACAACTACGAGCAGTACTTC.

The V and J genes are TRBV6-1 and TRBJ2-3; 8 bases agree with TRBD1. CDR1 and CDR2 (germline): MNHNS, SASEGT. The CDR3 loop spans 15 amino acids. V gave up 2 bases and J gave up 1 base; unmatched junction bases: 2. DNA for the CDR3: TGTGCCAGCAGTGAATCGGACAGGGGCACAGATACGCAGTATTTT. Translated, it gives CASSESDRGTDTQYF.

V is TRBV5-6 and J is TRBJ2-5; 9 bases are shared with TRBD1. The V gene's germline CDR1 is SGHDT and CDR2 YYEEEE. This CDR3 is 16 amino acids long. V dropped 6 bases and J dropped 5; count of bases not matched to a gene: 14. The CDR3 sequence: CASTPTGTGIKETQYF. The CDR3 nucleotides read TGTGCCAGCACCCCCACAGGGACAGGGATCAAGGAGACCCAGTACTTC.

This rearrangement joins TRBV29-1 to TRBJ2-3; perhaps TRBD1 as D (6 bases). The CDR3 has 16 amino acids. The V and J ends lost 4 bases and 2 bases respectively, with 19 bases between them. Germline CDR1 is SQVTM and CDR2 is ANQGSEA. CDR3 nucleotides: TGCAGCGTTGTAGGCGGGCAGGGGAGCACCACAGATACGCAGTATTTT. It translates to CSVVGGQGSTTDTQYF.

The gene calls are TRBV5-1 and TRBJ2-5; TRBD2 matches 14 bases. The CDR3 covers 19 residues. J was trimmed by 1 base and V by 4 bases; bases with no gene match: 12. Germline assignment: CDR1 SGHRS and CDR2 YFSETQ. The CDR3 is CASSPGRLAGGTAQETQYF. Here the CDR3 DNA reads TGCGCCAGCAGCCCCGGACGACTAGCGGGAGGGACCGCCCAAGAGACCCAGTACTTC.

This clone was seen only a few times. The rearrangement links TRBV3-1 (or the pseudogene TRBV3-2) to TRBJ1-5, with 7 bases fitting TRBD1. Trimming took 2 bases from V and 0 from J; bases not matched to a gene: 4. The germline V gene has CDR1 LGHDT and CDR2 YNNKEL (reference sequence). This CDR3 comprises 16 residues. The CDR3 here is CASSQSGQASNQPQHF. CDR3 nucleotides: TGTGCCAGCAGCCAATCCGGACAGGCTAGCAATCAGCCCCAGCATTTT.

In DNA form, the CDR3 reads TGTGCCAGCAGCTTAGGCCCCCAGGAAGCTTTCTTT. Protein product: CASSLGPQEAFF. The chain has TRBV7-9 and TRBJ1-1; the D is unclear. Germline lookup yields CDR1 SEHNR and CDR2 FQNEAQ (reference sequence). The CDR3 covers 12 residues. V gave up 1 base and J gave up 8 bases, with 8 bases separating them.

This CDR3 reads CASSEGRVTEAFF. The CDR3 DNA is TGTGCCAGCAGTGAAGGCAGGGTCACTGAAGCTTTCTTT. V usage is TRBV6-1 and J usage is TRBJ1-1; TRBD1 might be the D (5 bases). The CDR3 is made up of 13 amino acids. Germline V gives CDR1 MNHNS, CDR2 SASEGT. The V and J ends lost 1 base and 4 bases respectively, with 7 bases between them.

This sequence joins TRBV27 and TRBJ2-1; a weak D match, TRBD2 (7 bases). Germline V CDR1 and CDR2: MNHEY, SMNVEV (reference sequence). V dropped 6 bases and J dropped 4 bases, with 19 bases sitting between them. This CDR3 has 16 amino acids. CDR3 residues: CASRGGALGPYNEQFF. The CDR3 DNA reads TGTGCCAGCAGGGGGGGGGCGCTGGGTCCGTACAATGAGCAGTTCTTC.

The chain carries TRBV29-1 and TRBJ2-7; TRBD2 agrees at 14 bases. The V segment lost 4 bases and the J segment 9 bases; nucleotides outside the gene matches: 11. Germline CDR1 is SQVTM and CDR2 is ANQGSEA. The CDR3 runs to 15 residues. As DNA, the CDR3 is TGCAGCGTTGGGACTAGCGGGGGGCGGATCAGCGGGCAGTACTTC. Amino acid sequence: CSVGTSGGRISGQYF.

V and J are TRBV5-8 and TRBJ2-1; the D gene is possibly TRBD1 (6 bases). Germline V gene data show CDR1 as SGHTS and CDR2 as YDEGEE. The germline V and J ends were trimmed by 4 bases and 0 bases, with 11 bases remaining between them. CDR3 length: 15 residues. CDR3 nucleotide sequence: TGTGCCAGCAGCGTCCGGGACAACTCCTACAATGAGCAGTTCTTC. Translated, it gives CASSVRDNSYNEQFF.

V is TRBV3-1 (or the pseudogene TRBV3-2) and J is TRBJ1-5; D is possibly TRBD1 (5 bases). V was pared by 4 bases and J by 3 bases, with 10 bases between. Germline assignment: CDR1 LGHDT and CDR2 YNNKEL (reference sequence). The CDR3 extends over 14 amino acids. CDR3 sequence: CASSRGGDNQPQHF. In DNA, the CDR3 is TGTGCCAGCAGCCGGGGGGGAGACAATCAGCCCCAGCATTTT.

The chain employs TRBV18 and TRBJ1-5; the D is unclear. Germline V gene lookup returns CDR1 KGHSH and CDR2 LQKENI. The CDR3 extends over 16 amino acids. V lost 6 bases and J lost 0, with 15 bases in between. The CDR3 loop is CASSLGPAVSNQPQHF. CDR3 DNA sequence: TGTGCCAGCTCGCTGGGCCCCGCAGTTAGCAATCAGCCCCAGCATTTT.

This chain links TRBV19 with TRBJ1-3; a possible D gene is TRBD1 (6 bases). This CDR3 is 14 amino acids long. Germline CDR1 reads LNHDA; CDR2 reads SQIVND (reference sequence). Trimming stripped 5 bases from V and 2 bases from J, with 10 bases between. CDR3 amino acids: CASSPTGTGNTIYF. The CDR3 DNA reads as TGTGCCAGTAGTCCAACAGGGACTGGAAACACCATATATTTT.

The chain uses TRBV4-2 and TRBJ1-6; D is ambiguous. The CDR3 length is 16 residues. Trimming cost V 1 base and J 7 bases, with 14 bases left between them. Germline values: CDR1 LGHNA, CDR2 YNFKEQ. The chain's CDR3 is CASSQGVVRENSPLHF. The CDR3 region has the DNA TGTGCCAGCAGCCAAGGGGTTGTCCGGGAAAATTCACCCCTCCACTTT.

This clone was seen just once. This chain's CDR3 is CAIRTDQGGTEAFF. The CDR3 nucleotides are TGTGCCATCAGGACCGACCAGGGTGGTACTGAAGCTTTCTTT. The rearrangement links TRBV10-3 to TRBJ1-1; D perhaps matches TRBD1 (5 bases). Germline V gene sequence: CDR1 ENHRY, CDR2 SYGVKD. V was cut by 6 bases and J by 5 bases, with 16 bases left in between. The CDR3 totals 14 residues.

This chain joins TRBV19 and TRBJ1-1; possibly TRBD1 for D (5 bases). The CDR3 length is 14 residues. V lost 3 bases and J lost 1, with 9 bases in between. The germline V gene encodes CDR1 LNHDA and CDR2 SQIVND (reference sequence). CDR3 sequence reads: CASSMGQGNTEAFF. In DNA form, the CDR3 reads TGTGCCAGTAGTATGGGGCAGGGGAACACTGAAGCTTTCTTT.

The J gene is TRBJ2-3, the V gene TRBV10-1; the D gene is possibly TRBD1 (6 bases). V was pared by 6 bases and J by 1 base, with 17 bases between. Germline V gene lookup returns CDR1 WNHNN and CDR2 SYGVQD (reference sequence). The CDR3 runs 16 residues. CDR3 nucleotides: TGCGCCAGCAGCCCTGATAGGGGGTCCGGCACAGATACGCAGTATTTT. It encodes CASSPDRGSGTDTQYF.

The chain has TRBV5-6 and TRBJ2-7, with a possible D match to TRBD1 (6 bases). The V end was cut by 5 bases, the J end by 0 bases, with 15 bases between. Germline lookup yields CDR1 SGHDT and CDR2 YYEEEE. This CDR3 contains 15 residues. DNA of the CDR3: TGTGCCAGCAGAGTGCGTGGGGGCAGCTCCTACGAGCAGTACTTC. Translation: CASRVRGGSSYEQYF.

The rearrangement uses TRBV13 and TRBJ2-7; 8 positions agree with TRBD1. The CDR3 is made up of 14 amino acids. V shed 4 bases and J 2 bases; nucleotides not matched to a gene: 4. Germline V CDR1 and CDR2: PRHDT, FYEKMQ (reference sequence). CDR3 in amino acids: CASSSPGQAYEQYF. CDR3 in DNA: TGTGCCAGCAGCTCGCCGGGACAGGCCTACGAGCAGTACTTC.

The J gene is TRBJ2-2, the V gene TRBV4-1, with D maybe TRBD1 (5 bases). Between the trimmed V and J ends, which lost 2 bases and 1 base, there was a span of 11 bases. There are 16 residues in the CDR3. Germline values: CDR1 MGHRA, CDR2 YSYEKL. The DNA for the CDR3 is TGCGCCAGCAGCCAAAAGGCAGGACAGAACACCGGGGAGCTGTTTTTT. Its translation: CASSQKAGQNTGELFF.

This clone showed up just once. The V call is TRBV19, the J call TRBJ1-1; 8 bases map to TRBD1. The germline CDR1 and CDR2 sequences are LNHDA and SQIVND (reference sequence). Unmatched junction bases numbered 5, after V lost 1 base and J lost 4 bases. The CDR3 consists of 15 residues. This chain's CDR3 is CASSIVQTGGTEAFF. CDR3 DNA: TGTGCCAGTAGTATAGTCCAAACAGGGGGCACTGAAGCTTTCTTT.

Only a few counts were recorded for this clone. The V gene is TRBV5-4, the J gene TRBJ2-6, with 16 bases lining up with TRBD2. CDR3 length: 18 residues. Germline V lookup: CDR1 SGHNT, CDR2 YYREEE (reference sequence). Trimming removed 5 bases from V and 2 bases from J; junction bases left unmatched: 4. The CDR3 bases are TGTGCCAGCAGTCAGGGACTAGCGGGAGGGCCTGGGGCCAACGTCCTGACTTTC. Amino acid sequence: CASSQGLAGGPGANVLTF.